A selection of T cell receptor beta chains follows, all from one sample in a study of regulatory T cells in long-lasting Graves disease. TCRdb redid the calling of the multiplex PCR reads with MiXCR, one entry per CDR3 protein. The sample has about 470,000 distinct CDR3 sequences, around 16% seen once. In addition, the sample was reused for a study of T cells in Graves' hyperthyroidism and ophthalmopathy.

The sequenced sample was peripheral blood mononuclear cells (PBMCs), obtained at new diagnosis, from a patient treated with antithyroid drugs. The receptors stem from a man in his forties with Graves disease. The CDR3 runs from the conserved cysteine through the conserved F or W. The D gene is left open where the match is weak. Size values are once, few and many counts, or a class for expanded clones, and some rows have none.

V	D	J	size	DNA	CDR3
TRBV10-1	.	TRBJ2-4	.	TGCGCCAGCAGTGAGGGACTTTTTCCCCGTCCGTTACTAGCCAAAAACATTCAGTACTTC	CASSEGLFPRPLLAKNIQYF
TRBV20-1	.	TRBJ1-1	.	TGCAGTGCTAGAGTTCGGGGAGGCTCTGAAGCTTTCTTT	CSARVRGGSEAFF
TRBV18	.	TRBJ2-1	many	TGTGCCAGCTCAACGGGACTGTCGGATGAGCAGTTCTTC	CASSTGLSDEQFF
TRBV28	.	TRBJ1-5	.	TGTGCCAGCAGTTTACGCGTTCCCCAACCCCAGCATTTT	CASSLRVPQPQHF
TRBV6-1	.	TRBJ2-5	few	TGTGCCAGCAGACCGCCGGGAGTCGGGACCCAGTACTTC	CASRPPGVGTQYF
TRBV5-1	TRBD2	TRBJ2-1	.	TGCGCCAGCAGCTTGCTAGCGGGGAGTTTCAATGAGCAGTTCTTC	CASSLLAGSFNEQFF
TRBV28	.	TRBJ1-5	many	TGTGCCAGCAGTTTACCAGGTTTTAGCAATCAGCCCCAGCATTTT	CASSLPGFSNQPQHF
TRBV5-5	.	TRBJ2-7	.	TGTGCCAGCAGATTTCAGGAGGGGAGCTACGAGCAGTACTTC	CASRFQEGSYEQYF
TRBV11-1	.	TRBJ2-7	many	TGTGCCAGCAGCCATGGGGACGTCCGCTACGAGCAGTACTTC	CASSHGDVRYEQYF
TRBV4-1	.	TRBJ2-7	many	TGCGCCAGCAGCCAAGATGTCAGGCGGTCCTACGAGCAGTACTTC	CASSQDVRRSYEQYF
TRBV6-5	.	TRBJ1-1	many	TGTGCCAGCAGTTCCCGCACTGAAGCTTTCTTT	CASSSRTEAFF
TRBV14	.	TRBJ2-7	few	TGTGCCAGCAGCCACACCGAGTTGGCGTACTTC	CASSHTELAYF
TRBV10-3	TRBD2	TRBJ2-5	.	TGTGCCATCCCTGGACTAGCGGGGAAACAAGAGACCCAGTACTTC	CAIPGLAGKQETQYF
TRBV5-1	.	TRBJ2-3	many	TGTGCCAGCAGCTTGTTTGGGGGGCCTAAAGATACGCAGTATTTT	CASSLFGGPKDTQYF
TRBV28	.	TRBJ2-4	many	TGTGCCAGCACTCGCGCCGGGCTAGCCAAAAACATTCAGTACTTC	CASTRAGLAKNIQYF
TRBV4-1	.	TRBJ2-7	.	TGCGCCAGCAGCCAGGAAAGAGGACAGATTTTCTACGAGCAGTACTTC	CASSQERGQIFYEQYF
TRBV12-5	.	TRBJ2-7	many	TGTGCTAGTGGTTTGGTACTGGACCCCGCCGAGCAGTACTTC	CASGLVLDPAEQYF
TRBV5-1	.	TRBJ2-1	.	TGCGCCAGCAGCTTGGTAGAACCTAATGAGCAGTTCTTC	CASSLVEPNEQFF
TRBV18	.	TRBJ1-2	many	TGTGCCAGCTCACCACGAGGTGATTCTAACTATGGCTACACCTTC	CASSPRGDSNYGYTF
TRBV20-1	TRBD1	TRBJ2-4	many	TGCAGTGCTCTCCGGACAGGGGAGGGGTCCAAAAACATTCAGTACTTC	CSALRTGEGSKNIQYF
TRBV2	.	TRBJ1-1	many	TGTGCCAGCAGATCGGACACCCTAGGCACTGAAGCTTTCTTT	CASRSDTLGTEAFF
TRBV2	TRBD1	TRBJ2-7	.	TGTGCCAGCAACTATCCCAGGGACAGGGGGCGGGCCGAGCAGTACTTC	CASNYPRDRGRAEQYF
TRBV12-3/TRBV12-4	TRBD1	TRBJ1-1	many	TGTGCCAGCAGCCGACAGGGGTTGAACACTGAAGCTTTCTTT	CASSRQGLNTEAFF
TRBV28	.	TRBJ2-1	many	TGTGCCAGCAGTTTTCCCTGGGACAACAATGAGCAGTTCTTC	CASSFPWDNNEQFF
TRBV28	TRBD1	TRBJ1-5	few	TGTGCCAGCAGTTTGGCAGGGGGAAGTCAGCCCCAGCATTTT	CASSLAGGSQPQHF
TRBV11-3	TRBD1	TRBJ2-2	many	TGTGCCAGCAGCGAGACAGGGGCCGGGGAGCTGTTTTTT	CASSETGAGELFF
TRBV11-3	TRBD2	TRBJ2-1	many	TGTGCCAGCAGCCTCTTTGGGGGGGAGGAGCAGTTCTTC	CASSLFGGEEQFF
TRBV2	TRBD1	TRBJ2-7	many	TGTGCCAGCAGATGGGGGACAGCCACATATGAGCAGTACTTC	CASRWGTATYEQYF
TRBV5-1	TRBD1	TRBJ2-2	many	TGCGCCAGCAGCTTGTTTGGACAGGGGAACACCGGGGAGCTGTTTTTT	CASSLFGQGNTGELFF
TRBV19	.	TRBJ1-2	few	TGTGCCAGTAGTTTTGGGTTACACTATGGCTACACCTTC	CASSFGLHYGYTF
TRBV30	.	TRBJ1-2	.	TGTGCCTGGAGTGTAGGACCTGGCTACACCTTC	CAWSVGPGYTF
TRBV10-1	.	TRBJ2-7	.	TGCGCCAGCAGTGGAGATTCGACTGAGCAGTACTTC	CASSGDSTEQYF
TRBV27	.	TRBJ2-2	many	TGTGCCAGCAGTTATGTGACTAGAGGCACCGGGGAGCTGTTTTTT	CASSYVTRGTGELFF
TRBV7-9	.	TRBJ1-1	.	TGTGCCAGCAGCTTAAGGGAAGAGGCTGAAGCTTTCTTT	CASSLREEAEAFF
TRBV19	TRBD1	TRBJ1-5	.	TGTGCCAGTAGTATGGTGACAGGGGGCAGTGGCAATCAGCCCCAGCATTTT	CASSMVTGGSGNQPQHF
TRBV12-3/TRBV12-4	.	TRBJ1-5	many	TGTGCCAGCACGGAGGGAGGTCAGCCCCAGCATTTT	CASTEGGQPQHF
TRBV28	.	TRBJ2-5	few	TGTGCCAGCAGTGGTGTGACCCAGTACTTC	CASSGVTQYF
TRBV6-2/TRBV6-3	.	TRBJ2-5	.	TGTGCCAGCAGTTCCCTCTCGAAGACCCAGTACTTC	CASSSLSKTQYF
TRBV20-1	TRBD1	TRBJ2-7	.	TGCAGTGCCAAGGGGGACAGGGTTTACGAGCAGTACTTC	CSAKGDRVYEQYF